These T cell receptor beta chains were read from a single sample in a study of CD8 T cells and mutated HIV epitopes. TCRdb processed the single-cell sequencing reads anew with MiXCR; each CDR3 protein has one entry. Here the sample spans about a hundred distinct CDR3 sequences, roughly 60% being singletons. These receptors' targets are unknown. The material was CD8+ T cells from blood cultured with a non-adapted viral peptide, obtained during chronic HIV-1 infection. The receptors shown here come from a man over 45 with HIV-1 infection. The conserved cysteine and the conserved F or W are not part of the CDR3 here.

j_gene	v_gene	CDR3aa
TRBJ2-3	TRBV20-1	SASNKGLQAVSTDTQY
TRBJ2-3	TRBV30	AWSVPGLHLDRGTDTQY
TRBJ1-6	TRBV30	TWSPQQRSN
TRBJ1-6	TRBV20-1	SASNKGRVNGQL
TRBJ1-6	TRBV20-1	SGINAELRNMGLH
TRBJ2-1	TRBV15	ATSGPRGGDEQF
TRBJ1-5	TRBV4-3	ASSSSGGYNQPQH
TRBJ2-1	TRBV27	ASTTGTAYNEQF
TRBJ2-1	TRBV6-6	ASSFSAANNEQF
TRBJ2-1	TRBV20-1	SLSGEGEQF
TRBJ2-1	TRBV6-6	ASSLSGEGEQF
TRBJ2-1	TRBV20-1	ASNKGRVNEQF
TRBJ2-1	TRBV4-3	TSSLGDEYNEQF
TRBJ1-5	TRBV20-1	SAVTLWGQGANQPQH
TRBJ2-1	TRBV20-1	SASNMGAGGYNEQF
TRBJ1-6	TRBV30	ASGMTGVSYNSPLH
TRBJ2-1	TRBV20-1	SGINAELRNMGRVNEQF
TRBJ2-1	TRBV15	ATGPGGGDEQF
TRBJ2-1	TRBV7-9	ASSLGDEYNEQF
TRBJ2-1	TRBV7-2	ASSLGAGGYNEQF
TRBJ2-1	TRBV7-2	ASSPGTSNTGEQF
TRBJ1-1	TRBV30	ARSVPGLYLDRGTEAS
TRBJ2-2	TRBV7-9	ASSLGDEYNELF
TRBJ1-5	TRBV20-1	SASNIVGTGVVYQPQH
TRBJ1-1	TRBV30	AWSVPGLHLDRGTEAF
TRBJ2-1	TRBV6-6	ASSLSGKGEQF
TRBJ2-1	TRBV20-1	SAGGRGPDTQF
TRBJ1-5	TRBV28	ASSSSGGANQPQH
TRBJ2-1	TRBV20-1	SASSLSGEGEQF
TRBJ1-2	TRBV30	AWSPQQRSNYGYT
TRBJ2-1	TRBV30	AWSVPGLAGGYNEQF